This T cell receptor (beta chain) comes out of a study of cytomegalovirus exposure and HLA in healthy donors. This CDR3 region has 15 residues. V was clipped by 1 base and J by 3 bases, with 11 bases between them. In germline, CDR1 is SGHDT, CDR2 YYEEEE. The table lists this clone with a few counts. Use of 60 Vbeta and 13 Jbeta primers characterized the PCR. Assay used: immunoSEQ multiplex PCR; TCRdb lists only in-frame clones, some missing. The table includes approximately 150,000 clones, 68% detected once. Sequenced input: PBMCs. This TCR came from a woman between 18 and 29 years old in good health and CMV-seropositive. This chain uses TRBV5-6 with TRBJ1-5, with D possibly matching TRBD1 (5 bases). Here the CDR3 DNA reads TGTGCCAGCAGCTTGAAGGGGCAGACCAATCAGCCCCAGCATTTT. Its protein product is CASSLKGQTNQPQHF.